What follows are 26 T cell receptor beta chains derived from one specimen sequenced in a study of blood T cell repertoires in COVID-19. Profiling relied on immunoSEQ multiplex PCR, and the TCRdb table lists in-frame clones only, not all of them. This sample has about 400,000 clones, with 70% to 90% found just once. Sequenced material: PBMCs or T cells enriched from blood (not recorded which). The source of these receptors is a middle-aged woman with acute COVID-19.

This clone was counted between two and nine times. V gene TRBV3-1 (or the pseudogene TRBV3-2) combines with J gene TRBJ1-5; 7 bases are shared with TRBD1. V gave up 2 bases and J gave up 0 bases; unmatched junction bases: 16. Germline assignment: CDR1 LGHDT and CDR2 YNNKEL (reference sequence). CDR3 size: 20 residues. Written as DNA, the CDR3 is TGTGCCAGCAGCCAAATACGGACAGGAAAGACCTCTAATAGCAATCAGCCCCAGCATTTT. This encodes CASSQIRTGKTSNSNQPQHF.

V usage is TRBV5-1 and J usage is TRBJ2-3; D unclear. This CDR3 is 14 amino acids long. V was trimmed by 0 bases and J by 1 base, leaving 6 bases between them. Germline V gene lookup returns CDR1 SGHRS and CDR2 YFSETQ. This CDR3 reads CASSLVDGTDTQYF. The DNA for the CDR3 is TGCGCCAGCAGCTTGGTAGATGGCACAGATACGCAGTATTTT.

The chain joins TRBV10-3 to TRBJ1-5, with 11 nucleotides matching TRBD1. CDR3 length: 14 residues. Unmatched junction bases numbered 7, after V lost 10 bases and J lost 5 bases. CDR1 is ENHRY and CDR2 is SYGVKD in the germline V gene. This chain's CDR3 is CATRGGQGDQPQHF. CDR3 bases: TGTGCCACCCGGGGGGGACAGGGGGATCAGCCCCAGCATTTT.

The chain combines TRBV7-8 with TRBJ2-2, with TRBD1 matching 9 bases. The length of the CDR3 is 15 residues. Germline CDR1 is SGHVS and CDR2 is FQNEAQ. V shed 5 bases and J 7 bases; nucleotides not matched to a gene: 8. CDR3 sequence (DNA): TGTGCCAGCAGCCCACACAGGGGGCATGGCGGGGAGCTGTTTTTT. Its protein product is CASSPHRGHGGELFF.

This clone was counted a single time. J is TRBJ1-1 and V is TRBV7-8, with TRBD1 matching 7 bases. The V segment lost 6 bases and the J segment 1 base; nucleotides outside the gene matches: 5. The CDR3 is 14 residues long. Germline values: CDR1 SGHVS, CDR2 FQNEAQ. CDR3 amino acids: CASRSDRENTEAFF. CDR3 in DNA: TGTGCCAGCAGGTCTGACAGGGAGAACACTGAAGCTTTCTTT.

The chain is built from TRBV5-5 and TRBJ1-1; D is unclear. V lost 5 bases, J lost 3 bases, and 8 bases lay in between. The CDR3 has 12 amino acids. CDR1 SGHKS and CDR2 YYEKEE come from the germline V gene (reference sequence). As DNA, the CDR3 is TGTGCCAGCAGTACACCTTACACTGAAGCTTTCTTT. Protein: CASSTPYTEAFF.

This clone was seen a single time. This CDR3 is also generated by other DNA sequences in the sample. The rearrangement links TRBV18 to TRBJ1-1, with a weak D call TRBD1 (5 bases). Trimming took off 4 bases at V and 6 bases at J, with 9 bases between the two ends. The CDR3 is 12 residues long. Germline V gives CDR1 KGHSH, CDR2 LQKENI. The CDR3 DNA sequence: TGTGCCAGCTCACTCCAAGGGGCTGAAGCTTTCTTT. It codes for CASSLQGAEAFF.

This chain links TRBV11-2 with TRBJ2-5; a possible D gene is TRBD1 (5 bases). Trimming left V 1 base short and J 2 bases short, with 11 bases between. This CDR3 comprises 15 residues. Germline V CDR1 and CDR2: SGHAT, FQNNGV. The CDR3 DNA is TGTGCCAGCAGCTTAGCCTGGGGCCCTCAAGAGACCCAGTACTTC. This codes for CASSLAWGPQETQYF.

This chain connects TRBV4-1 to TRBJ1-5, with 9 bases that match TRBD1. This CDR3 contains 15 residues. The germline V gene has CDR1 MGHRA and CDR2 YSYEKL. V was clipped by 1 base and J by 5 bases; unmatched bases: 3. The CDR3 nucleotides are TGCGCCAGCAGCCAAGCCGACAGGGGGGATCAGCCCCAGCATTTT. It specifies CASSQADRGDQPQHF.

The V gene is TRBV5-7, the J gene TRBJ2-4; D might be TRBD1 (5 bases). TRBV5-7 is an ORF, and what it does is uncertain. V was clipped by 6 bases and J by 12 bases, with 22 bases between them. This CDR3 has 14 residues. CDR3 protein: CASTLKLQGIGQYF. In DNA, the CDR3 is TGTGCCAGCACTTTGAAGCTGCAGGGCATTGGTCAGTACTTC.

The chain carries TRBV12-3 or TRBV12-4 and TRBJ1-1; 8 nucleotides line up with TRBD1. Trimming removed 6 bases from V and 5 bases from J; junction bases left unmatched: 5. CDR3 size: 13 residues. CDR3: CASRQTGGTEAFF. CDR3 nucleotides: TGTGCCAGCAGACAAACAGGGGGTACTGAAGCTTTCTTT.

The chain uses TRBV7-9 and TRBJ1-2; 12 bases line up with TRBD1. This CDR3 comprises 17 residues. Germline V lookup: CDR1 SEHNR, CDR2 FQNEAQ (reference sequence). With V trimmed by 3 bases and J by 6 bases, 11 bases remained unmatched. CDR3 region: CASSFLEGQGAQDGYTF. CDR3 nucleotides: TGTGCCAGCAGCTTTCTTGAGGGACAGGGGGCGCAGGATGGCTACACCTTC.

The chain joins TRBV2 to TRBJ1-3; TRBD1 agrees at 7 bases. Per the germline V gene, CDR1 is SNHLY and CDR2 is FYNNEI. This CDR3 region has 15 residues. With V trimmed by 3 bases and J by 4 bases, 6 bases remained unmatched. As DNA, the CDR3 is TGTGCCAGCAGTGAGGCACAGGGGCTAGGAAACACCATATATTTT. Translated, it gives CASSEAQGLGNTIYF.

The J gene is TRBJ2-5, the V gene TRBV4-2; 8 nucleotides align to TRBD1. V lost 3 bases to trimming and J lost 5 bases; unmatched junction nucleotides: 5. The CDR3 totals 14 residues. Germline assignment: CDR1 LGHNA and CDR2 YNFKEQ. The CDR3 DNA reads TGTGCCAGCAGCCACGGACAGGGTGGCGAGACCCAGTACTTC. Translated, it gives CASSHGQGGETQYF.

In regard to this clone: The same CDR3 arises from other DNA sequences in this sample as well. This chain uses TRBV2 with TRBJ1-1, with D perhaps TRBD1 (5 bases). CDR3 length: 13 amino acids. Germline CDR1 SNHLY, CDR2 FYNNEI. Trimming pared 4 bases from V and 1 base from J, leaving 7 bases between. CDR3 nucleotides: TGTGCCAGCAGTGGCGACAGGAACACTGAAGCTTTCTTT. Protein: CASSGDRNTEAFF.

The V call is TRBV2, the J call TRBJ2-5; 7 nucleotides line up with TRBD1. The CDR3 contains 12 residues. V dropped 8 bases and J dropped 1; count of bases not matched to a gene: 1. Germline lookup yields CDR1 SNHLY and CDR2 FYNNEI. In DNA form, the CDR3 reads TGTGCCAGCGGACAGGCCCAAGAGACCCAGTACTTC. Protein sequence: CASGQAQETQYF. The full variable domain, its missing parts supplied by reference TRBV2 and TRBJ2-5, is EPEVTQTPSHQVTQMGQEVILRCVPISNHLYFYWYRQILGQKVEFLVSFYNNEISEKSEIFDDQFSVERPDGSNFTLKIRSTKLEDSAMYFCASGQAQETQYFGPGTRLLVL.

The chain joins TRBV13 to TRBJ2-1, with 8 bases matching TRBD2. Germline CDR1 PRHDT, CDR2 FYEKMQ (reference sequence). The length of the CDR3 is 18 residues. J was trimmed by 0 bases and V by 5 bases; bases with no gene match: 12. Here the CDR3 reads CASSVVVIGTSSYNEQFF. The CDR3 DNA sequence: TGTGCCAGCAGCGTAGTAGTGATCGGGACTAGCTCCTACAATGAGCAGTTCTTC.

The chain is built from TRBV25-1 and TRBJ2-2; TRBD2 might be the D (6 bases). V gave up 8 bases and J gave up 2 bases, with 12 bases separating them. The CDR3 totals 14 residues. The germline V gene has CDR1 MGHDK and CDR2 SYGVNS. The CDR3 bases are TGTGCCAGCGCGGGGATTCCAAACACCGGGGAGCTGTTTTTT. It specifies CASAGIPNTGELFF.

In regard to this clone: The sample holds other DNA sequences that translate to the same CDR3. The chain uses TRBV5-1 and TRBJ2-1, with D maybe TRBD2 (5 bases). Germline lookup yields CDR1 SGHRS and CDR2 YFSETQ. The CDR3 runs 12 residues. Trimming left V 0 bases short and J 10 bases short, with 8 bases between. In nucleotides, the CDR3 is TGCGCCAGCAGCTTGGCCCCGGGGGAGCAGTTCTTC. Protein product: CASSLAPGEQFF.

The chain combines TRBV30 with TRBJ2-5, with TRBD1 matching 7 bases. V dropped 2 bases and J dropped 5; count of bases not matched to a gene: 8. This CDR3 has 14 residues. Per germline, CDR1 GTSNPN and CDR2 SVGIG (reference sequence). The DNA for the CDR3 is TGTGCCTGGAGTAAGACAGGGCTAGGCGAGACCCAGTACTTC. Protein: CAWSKTGLGETQYF.

The chain links TRBV5-4 to TRBJ2-1; 7 nucleotides match TRBD2. The V segment lost 1 base and the J segment 4 bases; nucleotides outside the gene matches: 2. There are 14 residues in the CDR3. Germline CDR1 reads SGHNT; CDR2 reads YYREEE (reference sequence). This CDR3 is CASSLLGGYNEQFF. The CDR3 DNA follows: TGTGCCAGCAGCTTGTTGGGGGGGTACAATGAGCAGTTCTTC.

J is TRBJ2-1 and V is TRBV3-1 (or the pseudogene TRBV3-2); 8 bases match TRBD1. CDR1 is LGHDT, CDR2 YNNKEL, per germline (reference sequence). With 4 bases clipped from V and 7 bases from J, the junction kept 3 bases outside the gene matches. CDR3 length equals 13 residues. The CDR3 DNA reads as TGTGCCAGCAGCCGAGACAGGGGTAATGAGCAGTTCTTC. Its translation: CASSRDRGNEQFF.

The chain is built from TRBV15 and TRBJ1-1; D is possibly TRBD1 (6 bases). Trimming cost V 5 bases and J 3 bases, with 19 bases left between them. CDR1 and CDR2 (germline): LNHNV, YYDKDF (reference sequence). The length of the CDR3 is 16 residues. Written as DNA, the CDR3 is TGTGCCACCAGCCTCCCCGGGAATGAGGGGGACACTGAAGCTTTCTTT. Amino acid sequence: CATSLPGNEGDTEAFF.

The table lists this clone with a count of one. The chain recombines TRBV18 with TRBJ1-2; the D is unclear. V was cut by 3 bases and J by 3 bases, with 5 bases left in between. The V gene's germline CDR1 is KGHSH and CDR2 LQKENI. The CDR3 runs to 12 residues. The CDR3 bases are TGTGCCAGCTCACCCACTTACTATGGCTACACCTTC. Translating it yields CASSPTYYGYTF.

This rearrangement joins TRBV3-1 (or the pseudogene TRBV3-2) to TRBJ2-2, with TRBD1 as a possible D gene (6 bases). The CDR3 has 14 amino acids. V gave up 5 bases and J gave up 6 bases, with 13 bases separating them. Germline CDR1 LGHDT, CDR2 YNNKEL (reference sequence). CDR3 DNA sequence: TGTGCCAGCAGCGGGGGCTTAGGGGCCGGGGAGCTGTTTTTT. Its translation: CASSGGLGAGELFF.

The chain carries TRBV18 and TRBJ1-1, with D perhaps matching TRBD1 (5 bases). Germline lookup yields CDR1 KGHSH and CDR2 LQKENI. V was clipped by 3 bases and J by 2 bases, with 13 bases between them. The CDR3 consists of 15 residues. CDR3 loop: CASSPSSQGNTEAFF. The CDR3 region has the DNA TGTGCCAGCTCACCTTCGTCCCAGGGAAACACTGAAGCTTTCTTT. Variable domain in full (rest from reference TRBV18 and TRBJ1-1): NAGVMQNPRHLVRRRGQEARLRCSPMKGHSHVYWYRQLPEEGLKFMVYLQKENIIDESGMPKERFSAEFPKEGPSILRIQQVVRGDSAAYFCASSPSSQGNTEAFFGQGTRLTVV.